Shown below are 26 T cell receptor beta chains from a single sample sequenced in a study of T cells of healthy individuals. One entry per CDR3 protein results from TCRdb running MiXCR on the 5' RACE reads. The data show approximately 50,000 distinct CDR3 sequences, 14% to 15% seen once. These receptors were obtained from a human donor in good health.

This clonotype occurred many times. The CDR3, as DNA: TGTGCCAGCGCGGGCGGGAGATCAGTCAATGAGCAGTTCTTC. Amino acids: CASAGGRSVNEQFF. This chain joins TRBV6-1 and TRBJ2-1, with 7 positions matching TRBD2. V lost 8 bases and J lost 6; bases outside the gene matches: 10. The V gene's germline CDR1 is MNHNS and CDR2 SASEGT. The CDR3 is made up of 14 amino acids.

This clonotype has at least ten counts. The chain couples TRBV7-9 to TRBJ2-7; 12 bases agree with TRBD1. This CDR3 spans 15 amino acids. Trimming removed 4 bases from V and 4 bases from J; junction bases left unmatched: 5. CDR1 and CDR2 (germline): SEHNR, FQNEAQ (reference sequence). In nucleotides, the CDR3 is TGTGCCAGCAGCTCCTGGGGACAGGGGGCTTACGAGCAGTACTTC. Protein sequence: CASSSWGQGAYEQYF.

In its sample, this clonotype was seen many times. The chain has TRBV28 and TRBJ2-2; D may be TRBD1 (5 bases). Looked up from germline, CDR1 is MDHEN and CDR2 is SYDVKM. V was trimmed by 5 bases and J by 0 bases, leaving 10 bases between them. The length of the CDR3 is 15 residues. CDR3: CASSEQVANTGELFF. DNA for the CDR3: TGTGCCAGCAGTGAACAGGTCGCGAACACCGGGGAGCTGTTTTTT. Drawing the rest from reference TRBV28 and TRBJ2-2, the complete variable domain is DVKVTQSSRYLVKRTGEKVFLECVQDMDHENMFWYRQDPGLGLRLIYFSYDVKMKEKGDIPEGYSVSREKKERFSLILESASTNQTSMYLCASSEQVANTGELFFGEGSRLTVL.

This clonotype was observed a few times. The CDR3 region has the DNA TGCGCCAGCAGCTACGGGACGTGGAATGAAAAACTGTTTTTT. This translates into CASSYGTWNEKLFF. The chain employs TRBV5-1 and TRBJ1-4, with D possibly matching TRBD1 (5 bases). The ends were cut back, 3 bases at V and 5 bases at J, with 11 bases in the middle. Germline V gives CDR1 SGHRS, CDR2 YFSETQ. CDR3 length equals 14 residues.

In this sample, this clonotype turned up many times. J is TRBJ2-1 and V is TRBV30; 16 nucleotides agree with TRBD2. V gave up 3 bases and J gave up 2 bases; unmatched junction bases: 7. CDR3 length: 18 amino acids. Germline lookup yields CDR1 GTSNPN and CDR2 SVGIG (reference sequence). The CDR3: CAWSRQGTSGRAYNEQFF. CDR3 DNA sequence: TGTGCCTGGAGCCGCCAGGGGACTAGCGGGAGGGCCTACAATGAGCAGTTCTTC.

This clonotype came up a few times. The J gene is TRBJ1-2, the V gene TRBV10-3, with no clear D. This CDR3 comprises 13 residues. Trimming cost V 2 bases and J 2 bases, with 6 bases left between them. Germline CDR1 and CDR2: ENHRY and SYGVKD. The CDR3 is CAISEESNYGYTF. CDR3 DNA: TGTGCCATCAGTGAGGAGAGCAACTATGGCTACACCTTC.

This clonotype was found many times. The chain links TRBV19 to TRBJ2-7; TRBD1 matches at 9 bases. The V gene's germline CDR1 is LNHDA and CDR2 SQIVND (reference sequence). The length of the CDR3 is 16 residues. V shed 0 bases, J shed 6 bases, and the junction held 9 bases outside the gene matches. The CDR3 loop reads CASSIDHGTGQREQYF. Here the CDR3 DNA reads TGTGCCAGTAGTATAGATCACGGGACAGGGCAACGCGAGCAGTACTTC.

In this sample, this clonotype turned up many times. The chain couples TRBV25-1 to TRBJ1-5, with no clear D. Trimming removed 2 bases from V and 0 bases from J, with 5 bases in between. From germline, CDR1 is MGHDK and CDR2 SYGVNS. This CDR3 has 14 residues. This chain's CDR3 is CASSEKYSNQPQHF. The CDR3 nucleotides read TGTGCCAGCAGTGAAAAATATAGCAATCAGCCCCAGCATTTT.

This clonotype was seen repeatedly, ten times or more. The genes are TRBV5-1 and TRBJ2-2; 7 nucleotides match TRBD1. This CDR3 spans 16 amino acids. The V gene's germline CDR1 is SGHRS and CDR2 YFSETQ. V lost 8 bases and J lost 0; bases outside the gene matches: 10. The CDR3 DNA is TGCGCCAGTACACAGGGGTCGAACTCGAACACCGGGGAGCTGTTTTTT. It encodes CASTQGSNSNTGELFF.

This clonotype was counted many times. This sequence joins TRBV6-6 and TRBJ2-7; D is perhaps TRBD1 or TRBD2 (7 bases each). Germline assignment: CDR1 MNHNY and CDR2 SVGAGI (reference sequence). Trimming cost V 6 bases and J 2 bases, with 11 bases left between them. The CDR3 length is 13 residues. CDR3 coding DNA: TGTGCCAGCAGCCAGGGGGGGGCCTACGAGCAGTACTTC. Translating gives CASSQGGAYEQYF.

J is TRBJ1-5 and V is TRBV12-3 or TRBV12-4, with D possibly being TRBD1 (6 bases). Trimming left V 4 bases short and J 4 bases short, with 17 bases between. This CDR3 region has 16 residues. Here the CDR3 DNA reads TGTGCCAGCAGTTCAGACCTTGAAAGGGGGAATCAGCCCCAGCATTTT. Protein sequence: CASSSDLERGNQPQHF.

The gene calls are TRBV9 and TRBJ2-5; D perhaps matches TRBD2 (7 bases). Germline-derived CDR1 and CDR2 are SGDLS and YYNGEE. Trimming left V 0 bases short and J 7 bases short, with 16 bases between. There are 15 residues in the CDR3. The CDR3 DNA follows: TGTGCCAGCAGCGTAGGGGGGGGCATGGTAGGGACCCAGTACTTC. Residues: CASSVGGGMVGTQYF.

The chain employs TRBV5-1 and TRBJ2-3; D perhaps matches TRBD2 (6 bases). CDR3 size: 14 residues. The germline gives CDR1 SGHRS, CDR2 YFSETQ. Trimming took off 4 bases at V and 4 bases at J, with 13 bases between the two ends. In DNA, the CDR3 is TGCGCCAGCAGCCCGCGACTAGGGGCAGATACGCAGTATTTT. Amino acids: CASSPRLGADTQYF.

This clonotype has ten or more counts. The rearrangement links TRBV20-1 to TRBJ2-3; TRBD1 aligns across 7 bases. Germline loops: CDR1 DFQATT, CDR2 SNEGSKA (reference sequence). The CDR3 has 14 residues. V lost 3 bases and J lost 1; bases outside the gene matches: 4. CDR3 region: CSARDQGGTDTQYF. CDR3 sequence (DNA): TGCAGTGCTAGGGACCAGGGGGGCACAGATACGCAGTATTTT.

The table lists this clonotype with a few counts. This sequence joins TRBV10-3 and TRBJ2-3; 13 bases fit TRBD2. This CDR3 has 14 amino acids. V was pared by 6 bases and J by 4 bases, with 1 base of the junction left unmatched. Per germline, CDR1 ENHRY and CDR2 SYGVKD. The CDR3 DNA sequence: TGTGCCATCAGCGGGACTAGCGGGGCAGATACGCAGTATTTT. This sequence encodes CAISGTSGADTQYF.

This clonotype was observed a handful of times. Here the CDR3 DNA reads TGTGCCAGCAGCTTCAGAAGTGCCCCTTCGGGTGGGGAGCTGTTTTTT. Translating gives CASSFRSAPSGGELFF. J is TRBJ2-2 and V is TRBV9; D not certain. V was shortened by 4 bases and J by 8 bases, with 21 bases between the two germline ends. CDR3 length: 16 residues. Per germline, CDR1 SGDLS and CDR2 YYNGEE.

The chain links TRBV6-2 or TRBV6-3 to TRBJ2-7, with D perhaps matching TRBD2 (6 bases). Germline loops: CDR1 MNHEY, CDR2 SVGEGT. This CDR3 contains 13 residues. Deletions cut 11 bases from V and 0 bases from J, with 14 bases between. The CDR3 reads CAGKRDSSYEQYF. The CDR3 DNA is TGTGCCGGGAAAAGGGACTCCTCCTACGAGCAGTACTTC.

This clonotype was counted ten times or more. This chain links TRBV20-1 with TRBJ2-1; 11 nucleotides line up with TRBD2. CDR1 and CDR2 (germline): DFQATT, SNEGSKA (reference sequence). The CDR3 loop spans 17 amino acids. The ends lost 1 base at V and 4 bases at J; junction bases unmatched: 9. Here the CDR3 DNA reads TGCAGTGCTAGAGCCACTTCCGGGACTAGCGGATACAATGAGCAGTTCTTC. It codes for CSARATSGTSGYNEQFF.

Many counts were recorded for this clonotype. This chain joins TRBV24-1 and TRBJ2-6; TRBD1 is a possible D gene (6 bases). V was shortened by 4 bases and J by 2 bases, with 11 bases between the two germline ends. The CDR3 spans 16 residues. Germline lookup yields CDR1 KGHDR and CDR2 SFDVKD. The CDR3 loop reads CATSDRTVPGANVLTF. In nucleotides, the CDR3 is TGTGCCACCAGTGACCGGACAGTTCCTGGGGCCAACGTCCTGACTTTC.

This clonotype was counted many times. The CDR3 bases are TGCAGTGCTTGGAGTCCAGCTAACTATGGCTACACCTTC. The encoded protein is CSAWSPANYGYTF. The chain uses TRBV20-1 and TRBJ1-2; D gene unclear. This CDR3 is built from 13 residues. Germline values: CDR1 DFQATT, CDR2 SNEGSKA (reference sequence). The germline V and J ends were trimmed by 5 bases and 0 bases, with 10 bases remaining between them.

This clonotype was seen ten or more times. The chain couples TRBV6-1 to TRBJ2-1; D tentatively reads TRBD1 or TRBD2 (5 bases each). The length of the CDR3 is 14 residues. V was trimmed by 7 bases and J by 10 bases, leaving 20 bases between them. Germline V gene lookup returns CDR1 MNHNS and CDR2 SASEGT. This CDR3 reads CASTFGTRTWEQFF. DNA of the CDR3: TGTGCCAGCACCTTTGGGACCAGGACATGGGAGCAGTTCTTC.

This chain uses TRBV4-1 with TRBJ2-6; D gene uncertain. V dropped 4 bases and J dropped 0 bases, with 13 bases sitting between them. The CDR3 is made up of 17 amino acids. CDR1 and CDR2 (germline): MGHRA, YSYEKL. CDR3 in amino acids: CASSPYLLISGANVLTF. The DNA for the CDR3 is TGCGCCAGCAGCCCTTACCTTTTAATCTCTGGGGCCAACGTCCTGACTTTC.

This clonotype appeared many times. The chain has TRBV7-2 and TRBJ1-1; D is unresolved. Germline lookup yields CDR1 SGHTA and CDR2 FQGNSA. The CDR3 length is 13 residues. The ends were cut back, 1 base at V and 8 bases at J, with 11 bases in the middle. CDR3 residues: CASSLGGTMEAFF. The CDR3 nucleotides read TGTGCCAGCAGCTTAGGCGGCACGATGGAAGCTTTCTTT.

The rearrangement links TRBV7-6 to TRBJ2-3; the match to TRBD2 covers 8 bases. This CDR3 is 17 amino acids long. Trimming cost V 2 bases and J 2 bases; bases outside gene matches: 9. Germline CDR1 and CDR2: SGHVS and FNYEAQ. The CDR3 nucleotides read TGTGCCAGCAGCTTAAGCGGGGGCGGTCAGAACACAGATACGCAGTATTTT. Translating gives CASSLSGGGQNTDTQYF.

About this clonotype: One end of the junction varies from germline; a read error may be responsible. The CDR3 nucleotides are TGCGCCAGCAGCCGGGGACAGGGGATGGGAGATACGCAGTATTTT. Encoded protein: CASSRGQGMGDTQYF. J is TRBJ2-3 and V is TRBV4-2; 10 bases map to TRBD1. CDR1 and CDR2 (germline): LGHNA, YNFKEQ. This CDR3 spans 15 amino acids.

The chain links TRBV20-1 to TRBJ2-7; the match to TRBD2 covers 12 bases. The CDR3 is 14 amino acids. CDR1 is DFQATT and CDR2 is SNEGSKA in the germline V gene (reference sequence). With V trimmed by 5 bases and J by 4 bases, 6 bases remained unmatched. CDR3 sequence (DNA): TGCAGTGCTCCTCGGACTAGCGGGACATACGAGCAGTACTTC. Its translation: CSAPRTSGTYEQYF.